The text below deals with one T cell receptor (beta chain). The data were taken from a study of blood T cell repertoires in COVID-19. The study assigned cohorts using participant-reported clinical history. In the study's own analysis: Estimation of nucleated cell counts was performed using reference gene primer amplification. The repertoire was sequenced with immunoSEQ multiplex PCR; TCRdb's copy has only in-frame clones and lacks some. The V and J calls and the clone size are those of that table, but D and trimming were determined from the DNA. The profile shows fewer than 300,000 clones, roughly 80% of them singletons. J gave up 6 bases and V 0 bases, and 6 bases lay outside the gene matches. CDR1 and CDR2 (germline): SGHNT, YENEEA. The CDR3 covers 16 residues.

The receptor was isolated from a man between 40 and 49 years old who had been exposed to COVID-19. This chain connects TRBV11-3 to TRBJ2-1, with TRBD2 identical over 9 bases. Sequenced: PBMCs or T cells enriched from blood (not recorded which). In DNA form, the CDR3 reads TGTGCCAGCAGCTTAGATAGGGGCGGGAGGGGCAATGAGCAGTTCTTC. Protein: CASSLDRGGRGNEQFF.